The source of this TCR beta chain is a study of blood T cell repertoires in COVID-19. The overall study: The United States, Italy and Spain supplied acute and convalescent COVID-19 samples. T cells, B-cell-depleted T cells, or PBMCs provided the cDNA or gDNA that served as material.

Germline V gene data show CDR1 as SGHRS and CDR2 as YFSETQ. J gave up 4 bases and V 4 bases, and 7 bases lay outside the gene matches. The CDR3 is 15 amino acids. The method was immunoSEQ multiplex PCR; TCRdb's version includes in-frame clones alone and lacks a portion of them. The sample contains under 250,000 clones, over 80% of which appear only once. Sequenced material: peripheral blood. The clonotype comes from a man aged 40-49 years with acute or convalescent COVID-19. V usage is TRBV5-1 and J usage is TRBJ2-1; 8 bases align to TRBD1. CDR3: CASSPGQGRYNEQFF. The CDR3 DNA sequence: TGCGCCAGCAGCCCCGGACAGGGAAGGTACAATGAGCAGTTCTTC.